This TCR beta chain was retrieved from a study of OX40 agonist ivuxolimab in advanced cancers. Remarks on this clone: As yet, its antigen is unknown.

Study-level results: Researchers did not establish what antigens the expanded peripheral T cells target.

CDR3 length: 16 amino acids. The V end was cut by 1 base, the J end by 7 bases, with 19 bases between. Germline lookup yields CDR1 MGHRA and CDR2 YSYEKL. Sequencing used immunoSEQ multiplex PCR; TCRdb keeps in-frame clones, though not all of them. The sample records some 150,000 clones, 85% to 95% being singletons. The starting material was CD4+ or CD8+ T cells sorted from blood, obtained in a trial of the OX40 agonist ivuxolimab. The receptor was derived from an adult with an advanced solid tumor such as melanoma, head and neck, liver or kidney cancer. The chain couples TRBV4-1 to TRBJ1-1, with a tentative D call TRBD1 (5 bases). CDR3 DNA: TGCGCCAGCAGCCAAGTACTCTTACGGGGGGTGGGTGAAGCTTTCTTT. Protein sequence: CASSQVLLRGVGEAFF.